The clone carrying this TCR beta chain was seen more than once but under ten times. TCRdb re-derived calls from the RT-PCR reads in MiXCR, one entry per CDR3 protein. The sample lists approximately 170,000 distinct CDR3 sequences, 30% seen once, with 2.5% to 3.5% in the top ten. This entry is derived from a study of patients and donors after allogeneic stem cell transplantation. The sequence was collected from a human donor who was either an allogeneic HSCT recipient or a stem cell or donor lymphocyte infusion donor (not recorded which). It is not recorded whose cells these are; they may come from a transplant donor. Sequencing was performed on blood, either unsorted or a sorted T cell fraction (not recorded which).

CDR3 sequence reads: CASSQDPKGVGYGYTF. The CDR3 coding sequence is TGCGCCAGCAGCCAAGATCCGAAAGGGGTCGGCTATGGCTACACCTTC. V gene TRBV4-3 combines with J gene TRBJ1-2; D may be TRBD1 (5 bases). This CDR3 is built from 16 residues. V was cut by 0 bases and J by 4 bases, with 15 bases left in between. Germline V gives CDR1 LGHNA, CDR2 YSLEER.